These T cell receptor beta chains were read from a single sample in a study of T cell responses to AZD1222 COVID-19 vaccine. Using immunoSEQ multiplex PCR, the repertoire was profiled, and TCRdb retains in-frame clones only, with some absent. The sample has fewer than 130,000 clones; under 95% are singletons. Sequencing used peripheral blood, obtained on day 0 of AZD1222 vaccination. These TCRs come from an adult in good health. Each CDR3 is given with its conserved first and last residue. The D gene is left open where the match is weak. The listing skips clone size in some rows; elsewhere it reads once, few, many or a size class.

D gene: NA; V gene: TRBV5-1; J gene: TRBJ1-1; clone size: NA; CDR3 DNA: TGCGCCAGCAGCTTGCTCTTAGTCACTGAAGCTTTCTTT; CDR3 protein: CASSLLLVTEAFF
D gene: NA; V gene: TRBV30; J gene: TRBJ1-5; clone size: NA; CDR3 DNA: TGTGCCTGGAGTCTGAGGGCAGTGAACAATCAGCCCCAGCATTTT; CDR3 protein: CAWSLRAVNNQPQHF
D gene: NA; V gene: TRBV7-9; J gene: TRBJ1-1; clone size: NA; CDR3 DNA: TGTGCCAGCAGCCTCCCGGGGGAGATTGAAGCTTTCTTT; CDR3 protein: CASSLPGEIEAFF
D gene: NA; V gene: TRBV5-1; J gene: TRBJ1-1; clone size: NA; CDR3 DNA: TGCGCCAGCAGCTTGGCGGACAACACTGAAGCTTTCTTT; CDR3 protein: CASSLADNTEAFF
D gene: TRBD1; V gene: TRBV7-9; J gene: TRBJ1-5; clone size: NA; CDR3 DNA: TGTGCCAGCAGCTTAACGGGGACAGAGAGTTTCGGCAATCAGCCCCAGCATTTT; CDR3 protein: CASSLTGTESFGNQPQHF
D gene: NA; V gene: TRBV19; J gene: TRBJ1-1; clone size: NA; CDR3 DNA: TGTGCCAGTAAGTTAGGGGAAACTGAAGCTTTCTTT; CDR3 protein: CASKLGETEAFF
D gene: NA; V gene: TRBV5-1; J gene: TRBJ1-1; clone size: NA; CDR3 DNA: TGCGCCAGCAGCTTGGCCGGGGGGCGCGGCACTGAAGCTTTCTTT; CDR3 protein: CASSLAGGRGTEAFF
D gene: TRBD1; V gene: TRBV11-2; J gene: TRBJ2-1; clone size: NA; CDR3 DNA: TGTGCCAGCAGCTCCGGGACAGGGAAAGTCAATGAGCAGTTCTTC; CDR3 protein: CASSSGTGKVNEQFF
D gene: TRBD2; V gene: TRBV28; J gene: TRBJ2-1; clone size: NA; CDR3 DNA: TGTGCCAGCAGTTTACAGACTAGCTTCTACAATGAGCAGTTCTTC; CDR3 protein: CASSLQTSFYNEQFF
D gene: TRBD1; V gene: TRBV6-5; J gene: TRBJ1-1; clone size: NA; CDR3 DNA: TGTGCCAGCAGACAACCGGGACAGCGGGCTTTCTTT; CDR3 protein: CASRQPGQRAFF
D gene: NA; V gene: TRBV11-2; J gene: TRBJ2-7; clone size: once; CDR3 DNA: TGTGCCAGCAGCTTTGGCAGGTCGTCGGACGAGCAGTACTTC; CDR3 protein: CASSFGRSSDEQYF
D gene: TRBD1; V gene: TRBV6-5; J gene: TRBJ1-3; clone size: NA; CDR3 DNA: TGTGCCAGCAGGGGGACAGCACTCTCTGGAAACACCATATATTTT; CDR3 protein: CASRGTALSGNTIYF
D gene: NA; V gene: TRBV27; J gene: TRBJ2-5; clone size: NA; CDR3 DNA: TGTGCCAGCAGTTTAATTGACGGGTCCCAAGAGACCCAGTACTTC; CDR3 protein: CASSLIDGSQETQYF
D gene: NA; V gene: TRBV18; J gene: TRBJ1-1; clone size: NA; CDR3 DNA: TGTGCCAGCTCACCGACAGTCGGGGACACTGAAGCTTTCTTT; CDR3 protein: CASSPTVGDTEAFF
D gene: NA; V gene: TRBV2; J gene: TRBJ1-1; clone size: NA; CDR3 DNA: TGTGCCAGCAGGCCCCGGGAGGGGAAGAACACTGAAGCTTTCTTT; CDR3 protein: CASRPREGKNTEAFF
D gene: NA; V gene: TRBV27; J gene: TRBJ1-2; clone size: NA; CDR3 DNA: TGTGCCAGCAGTGCCCAGACTACTAACTATGGCTACACCTTC; CDR3 protein: CASSAQTTNYGYTF
D gene: TRBD2; V gene: TRBV19; J gene: TRBJ2-3; clone size: NA; CDR3 DNA: TGTGCCAGCGGGACTAGCGGCACAGATACGCAGTATTTT; CDR3 protein: CASGTSGTDTQYF
D gene: NA; V gene: TRBV5-1; J gene: TRBJ2-7; clone size: NA; CDR3 DNA: TGCGCCAGCAGCTTGGCAGGGACCCAGGGCTACGAGCAGTACTTC; CDR3 protein: CASSLAGTQGYEQYF
D gene: TRBD1; V gene: TRBV9; J gene: TRBJ1-2; clone size: NA; CDR3 DNA: TGTGCCAGCAGCCTCCAGGGGGGGGACGGCTACACCTTC; CDR3 protein: CASSLQGGDGYTF
D gene: NA; V gene: TRBV3-1/TRBV3-2; J gene: TRBJ1-6; clone size: NA; CDR3 DNA: TGTGCCAGCAGCTCCGGGACCTATAATTCACCCCTCCACTTT; CDR3 protein: CASSSGTYNSPLHF
D gene: NA; V gene: TRBV19; J gene: TRBJ2-3; clone size: NA; CDR3 DNA: TGTGCCAGTAGTACAAGGCCCACAGATACGCAGTATTTT; CDR3 protein: CASSTRPTDTQYF
D gene: NA; V gene: TRBV5-8; J gene: TRBJ2-2; clone size: NA; CDR3 DNA: TGTGCCAGCACCAAGGGAAAAACAGGGATATGGACCGGGGAGCTGTTTTTT; CDR3 protein: CASTKGKTGIWTGELFF
D gene: NA; V gene: TRBV11-2; J gene: TRBJ1-3; clone size: NA; CDR3 DNA: TGTGCCAGCAGAAACCGGGACTCTGGAAACACCATATATTTT; CDR3 protein: CASRNRDSGNTIYF
D gene: TRBD1; V gene: TRBV28; J gene: TRBJ1-1; clone size: NA; CDR3 DNA: TGTGCCAGCAGTACAGGGGTAACTGAAGCTTTCTTT; CDR3 protein: CASSTGVTEAFF
D gene: NA; V gene: TRBV6-5; J gene: TRBJ1-4; clone size: NA; CDR3 DNA: TGTGCCAGCAGTTTTTCGCATAGGGGTTTTCAGGAAAAACTGTTTTTT; CDR3 protein: CASSFSHRGFQEKLFF
D gene: TRBD1; V gene: TRBV6-5; J gene: TRBJ2-1; clone size: few; CDR3 DNA: TGTGCCAGCAGTTACGACAGGGGGAATGAGCAGTTCTTC; CDR3 protein: CASSYDRGNEQFF
D gene: TRBD1; V gene: TRBV30; J gene: TRBJ1-2; clone size: once; CDR3 DNA: TGTGCCTGGAGTGTCCACAGGGGCACCAACTATGGCTACACCTTC; CDR3 protein: CAWSVHRGTNYGYTF
D gene: TRBD1; V gene: TRBV10-3; J gene: TRBJ2-7; clone size: NA; CDR3 DNA: TGTGCCATCAGTCTGGACAGGGTCAATGAGCAGTACTTC; CDR3 protein: CAISLDRVNEQYF
D gene: TRBD1; V gene: TRBV6-1; J gene: TRBJ1-1; clone size: NA; CDR3 DNA: TGTGCCAGCAGTGCCCGGGACAGTCCCCCTAACACTGAAGCTTTCTTT; CDR3 protein: CASSARDSPPNTEAFF
D gene: NA; V gene: TRBV19; J gene: TRBJ1-4; clone size: NA; CDR3 DNA: TGTGCCAGTAGTCGCATGGCTAATGAAAAACTGTTTTTT; CDR3 protein: CASSRMANEKLFF
D gene: TRBD1; V gene: TRBV6-5; J gene: TRBJ1-4; clone size: NA; CDR3 DNA: TGTGCCAGCAGGACAGGGGTTCGTGAAAAACTGTTTTTT; CDR3 protein: CASRTGVREKLFF
D gene: TRBD1; V gene: TRBV28; J gene: TRBJ1-5; clone size: NA; CDR3 DNA: TGTGCCAGCAGCGGACAGGGCGGGTTAGGCAATCAGCCCCAGCATTTT; CDR3 protein: CASSGQGGLGNQPQHF
D gene: NA; V gene: TRBV15; J gene: TRBJ1-2; clone size: once; CDR3 DNA: TGTGCCACCAGCAGAGATAGGCAGCGCGGGGGCTACACCTTC; CDR3 protein: CATSRDRQRGGYTF
D gene: TRBD1; V gene: TRBV7-8; J gene: TRBJ1-2; clone size: NA; CDR3 DNA: TGTGCCAGCAGCTTAGAGGACAGGGGGGGTAGTGGCTACACCTTC; CDR3 protein: CASSLEDRGGSGYTF
D gene: TRBD1; V gene: TRBV4-1; J gene: TRBJ2-7; clone size: NA; CDR3 DNA: TGCGCCAGCAGCCAAGATCGTGTTCGAGTGACAGGGGGTACCTACGAGCAGTACTTC; CDR3 protein: CASSQDRVRVTGGTYEQYF
D gene: NA; V gene: TRBV29-1; J gene: TRBJ2-1; clone size: NA; CDR3 DNA: TGCAGCGTTGAATATCTAGCCAATGAGCAGTTCTTC; CDR3 protein: CSVEYLANEQFF
D gene: NA; V gene: TRBV7-8; J gene: TRBJ2-1; clone size: NA; CDR3 DNA: TGTGCCAGCAGCCCCCGCCGGGCGTTGAATGAGCAGTTCTTC; CDR3 protein: CASSPRRALNEQFF
D gene: NA; V gene: TRBV5-5; J gene: TRBJ1-1; clone size: NA; CDR3 DNA: TGTGCCAGCAGCTTGGTGGTGGCCCACCTCAGAAACTGGAACACTGAAGCTTTCTTT; CDR3 protein: CASSLVVAHLRNWNTEAFF
D gene: NA; V gene: TRBV3-1/TRBV3-2; J gene: TRBJ2-1; clone size: NA; CDR3 DNA: TGTGCCAGCAGCCAAATAAAAGGAACCTACAATGAGCAGTTCTTC; CDR3 protein: CASSQIKGTYNEQFF
D gene: NA; V gene: TRBV28; J gene: TRBJ2-7; clone size: once; CDR3 DNA: TGTGCCAGCAGTTCACTCCCCCGCCTCAGGGAAACCTACGAGCAGTACTTC; CDR3 protein: CASSSLPRLRETYEQYF
D gene: NA; V gene: TRBV28; J gene: TRBJ1-1; clone size: NA; CDR3 DNA: TGTGCCAGCAGTTTCCCTCCTTCTGGGACCCCTTTGAACACTGAAGCTTTCTTT; CDR3 protein: CASSFPPSGTPLNTEAFF